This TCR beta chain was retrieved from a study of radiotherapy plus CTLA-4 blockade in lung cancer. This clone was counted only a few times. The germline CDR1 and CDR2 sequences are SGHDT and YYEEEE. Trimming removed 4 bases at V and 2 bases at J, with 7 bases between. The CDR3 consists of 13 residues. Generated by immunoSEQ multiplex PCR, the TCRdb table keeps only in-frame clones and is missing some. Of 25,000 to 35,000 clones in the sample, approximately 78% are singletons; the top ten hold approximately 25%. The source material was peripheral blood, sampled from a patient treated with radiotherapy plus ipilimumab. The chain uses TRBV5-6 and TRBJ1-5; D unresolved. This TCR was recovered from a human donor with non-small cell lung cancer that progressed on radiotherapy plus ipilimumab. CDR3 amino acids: CASSRRGNQPQHF. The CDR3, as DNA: TGTGCCAGCAGCCGGCGGGGCAATCAGCCCCAGCATTTT.